Listed below are T cell receptor beta chains from one sample, sequenced in a study of blood T cell repertoires in COVID-19. Profiled with immunoSEQ multiplex PCR; TCRdb holds only in-frame clones, not every one. The sample has roughly 200,000 clones; approximately 78% are singletons. The material sequenced was peripheral blood. These receptor sequences come from a woman over 75 with COVID-19, enrolled during active disease. Each CDR3 is given with its conserved first and last residue. A D gene is named only where the DNA matches it firmly. Some rows mark clone size as missing; the rest say once, few, many or name a class of expanded clone.

d_gene: TRBD1
j_gene: TRBJ2-5
v_gene: TRBV4-1
abundance: few
CDR3aa: CASSQEDRGGGTQYF
CDR3nt: TGCGCCAGCAGCCAAGAAGACAGGGGGGGCGGGACCCAGTACTTC

d_gene: .
j_gene: TRBJ2-5
v_gene: TRBV18
abundance: .
CDR3aa: CASSRLDETQYF
CDR3nt: TGTGCCAGCTCACGACTAGACGAGACCCAGTACTTC

d_gene: .
j_gene: TRBJ1-6
v_gene: TRBV6-5
abundance: .
CDR3aa: CASIGTRGSPLHF
CDR3nt: TGTGCCAGCATTGGGACTCGTGGATCACCCCTCCACTTT

d_gene: .
j_gene: TRBJ2-7
v_gene: TRBV15
abundance: .
CDR3aa: CATSRTVGRGASYEQYF
CDR3nt: TGTGCCACCTCCAGAACAGTGGGCCGGGGGGCCTCCTACGAGCAGTACTTC

d_gene: .
j_gene: TRBJ1-2
v_gene: TRBV5-4
abundance: .
CDR3aa: CASSLSGGGYTF
CDR3nt: TGTGCCAGCAGCTTGAGCGGCGGTGGCTACACCTTC

d_gene: .
j_gene: TRBJ2-7
v_gene: TRBV28
abundance: .
CDR3aa: CASSAGEEGYKQYF
CDR3nt: TGTGCCAGCAGTGCTGGCGAAGAGGGATATAAGCAGTACTTC

d_gene: .
j_gene: TRBJ2-3
v_gene: TRBV29-1
abundance: .
CDR3aa: CSAEWGGDTQYF
CDR3nt: TGCAGCGCCGAATGGGGAGGAGATACGCAGTATTTT

d_gene: TRBD1
j_gene: TRBJ2-7
v_gene: TRBV7-9
abundance: .
CDR3aa: CASSQMTGASYEQYF
CDR3nt: TGTGCCAGCAGCCAAATGACAGGGGCGTCCTACGAGCAGTACTTC

d_gene: TRBD1
j_gene: TRBJ1-1
v_gene: TRBV7-9
abundance: .
CDR3aa: CASSLTGLNTEAFF
CDR3nt: TGTGCCAGCAGCCTGACAGGGCTGAACACTGAAGCTTTCTTT

d_gene: .
j_gene: TRBJ1-1
v_gene: TRBV30
abundance: .
CDR3aa: CAWRTPGQMNTEAFF
CDR3nt: TGTGCCTGGAGGACCCCGGGACAAATGAACACTGAAGCTTTCTTT

d_gene: .
j_gene: TRBJ1-3
v_gene: TRBV5-1
abundance: few
CDR3aa: CASSSTQSSGNTIYF
CDR3nt: TGCGCCAGCAGCTCCACACAAAGCTCTGGAAACACCATATATTTT

d_gene: .
j_gene: TRBJ2-5
v_gene: TRBV5-1
abundance: .
CDR3aa: CASSNSFQETQYF
CDR3nt: TGCGCCAGCAGTAACAGCTTCCAAGAGACCCAGTACTTC

d_gene: .
j_gene: TRBJ1-6
v_gene: TRBV28
abundance: .
CDR3aa: CASSLDQDYIVSPLHF
CDR3nt: TGTGCCAGCAGTTTAGACCAGGACTATATCGTTTCACCCCTCCACTTT

d_gene: .
j_gene: TRBJ1-2
v_gene: TRBV25-1
abundance: .
CDR3aa: CASSEQGLGYTF
CDR3nt: TGTGCCAGCAGTGAACAGGGTCTCGGCTACACCTTC

d_gene: TRBD2
j_gene: TRBJ2-5
v_gene: TRBV4-3
abundance: .
CDR3aa: CASSQEGGLAGEAQYF
CDR3nt: TGCGCCAGCAGCCAAGAGGGGGGACTAGCGGGAGAGGCCCAGTACTTC

d_gene: .
j_gene: TRBJ2-3
v_gene: TRBV7-9
abundance: .
CDR3aa: CASSPPGVRSTDTQYF
CDR3nt: TGTGCCAGCAGCCCACCCGGAGTGCGTAGCACAGATACGCAGTATTTT

d_gene: .
j_gene: TRBJ1-2
v_gene: TRBV6-6
abundance: .
CDR3aa: CASNPGGTGYGYTF
CDR3nt: TGTGCCTCCAACCCGGGAGGGACCGGCTATGGCTACACCTTC

d_gene: .
j_gene: TRBJ2-3
v_gene: TRBV30
abundance: .
CDR3aa: CAWSVLLNTDTQYF
CDR3nt: TGTGCCTGGAGTGTCCTGTTAAACACAGATACGCAGTATTTT

d_gene: .
j_gene: TRBJ1-1
v_gene: TRBV19
abundance: once
CDR3aa: CASSGTWTGTEAFF
CDR3nt: TGTGCCAGTAGTGGAACATGGACGGGGACTGAAGCTTTCTTT

d_gene: .
j_gene: TRBJ1-6
v_gene: TRBV9
abundance: .
CDR3aa: CASGGVYNSPLHF
CDR3nt: TGTGCCAGCGGGGGCGTTTATAATTCACCCCTCCACTTT

d_gene: .
j_gene: TRBJ2-3
v_gene: TRBV7-9
abundance: .
CDR3aa: CASSPSTDTQYF
CDR3nt: TGTGCCAGCAGTCCTAGCACAGATACGCAGTATTTT

d_gene: .
j_gene: TRBJ1-5
v_gene: TRBV2
abundance: once
CDR3aa: CASSDENLITPQHF
CDR3nt: TGTGCCAGCAGTGATGAGAACCTAATCACGCCCCAGCATTTT

d_gene: .
j_gene: TRBJ1-2
v_gene: TRBV12-3/TRBV12-4
abundance: .
CDR3aa: CASTPGRVVGYTF
CDR3nt: TGTGCCAGCACCCCCGGGCGGGTCGTTGGCTACACCTTC

d_gene: .
j_gene: TRBJ1-2
v_gene: TRBV6-5
abundance: .
CDR3aa: CASSRTESGGYTF
CDR3nt: TGTGCCAGCAGTCGGACAGAGAGTGGCGGCTACACCTTC

d_gene: .
j_gene: TRBJ1-3
v_gene: TRBV24-1
abundance: .
CDR3aa: CASLGHTAPNSGNTIYF
CDR3nt: TGTGCCTCCTTGGGACATACGGCCCCCAACTCTGGAAACACCATATATTTT

d_gene: TRBD1
j_gene: TRBJ1-2
v_gene: TRBV6-6
abundance: .
CDR3aa: CASSYSGQGARKGYTF
CDR3nt: TGTGCCAGCAGTTACTCGGGGCAGGGGGCGAGAAAGGGCTACACCTTC

d_gene: TRBD1
j_gene: TRBJ2-2
v_gene: TRBV27
abundance: once
CDR3aa: CASGQRQGARELFF
CDR3nt: TGTGCCAGCGGCCAGCGACAGGGGGCAAGGGAGCTGTTTTTT

d_gene: TRBD1
j_gene: TRBJ2-1
v_gene: TRBV7-8
abundance: .
CDR3aa: CASSLDRGNEQFF
CDR3nt: TGTGCCAGCAGCCTGGACAGGGGGAATGAGCAGTTCTTC

d_gene: TRBD1
j_gene: TRBJ1-1
v_gene: TRBV2
abundance: few
CDR3aa: CASSAQGVGTEAFF
CDR3nt: TGTGCCAGCAGTGCCCAGGGGGTAGGGACTGAAGCTTTCTTT

d_gene: TRBD2
j_gene: TRBJ2-7
v_gene: TRBV3-1/TRBV3-2
abundance: .
CDR3aa: CASSQEDAGGLKRYF
CDR3nt: TGTGCCAGCAGCCAAGAGGATGCGGGAGGGCTGAAAAGGTACTTC

d_gene: TRBD2
j_gene: TRBJ2-2
v_gene: TRBV7-3
abundance: once
CDR3aa: CASRYSAGANTGELFF
CDR3nt: TGTGCCAGCAGATACTCAGCGGGGGCGAACACCGGGGAGCTGTTTTTT

d_gene: .
j_gene: TRBJ1-4
v_gene: TRBV30
abundance: .
CDR3aa: CAWGREKLFF
CDR3nt: TGTGCCTGGGGGCGAGAAAAACTGTTTTTT

d_gene: .
j_gene: TRBJ2-7
v_gene: TRBV6-1
abundance: .
CDR3aa: CASREAVTYEQYF
CDR3nt: TGTGCCAGCAGGGAAGCCGTAACCTACGAGCAGTACTTC

d_gene: TRBD2
j_gene: TRBJ2-1
v_gene: TRBV4-2
abundance: .
CDR3aa: CASSQDPGGLGDEQFF
CDR3nt: TGTGCCAGCAGCCAAGATCCCGGGGGGTTGGGGGATGAGCAGTTCTTC

d_gene: TRBD1
j_gene: TRBJ2-7
v_gene: TRBV6-5
abundance: once
CDR3aa: CASSYAYQGALWEQYF
CDR3nt: TGTGCCAGCAGTTACGCGTACCAGGGGGCTTTATGGGAGCAGTACTTC

d_gene: TRBD1
j_gene: TRBJ1-2
v_gene: TRBV7-9
abundance: once
CDR3aa: CASTGQGGRYGYTF
CDR3nt: TGTGCCAGCACCGGACAGGGAGGACGGTATGGCTACACCTTC

d_gene: .
j_gene: TRBJ2-3
v_gene: TRBV25-1
abundance: .
CDR3aa: CASSRGSAVTDTQYF
CDR3nt: TGTGCCAGCAGCCGGGGTAGCGCGGTAACAGATACGCAGTATTTT

d_gene: .
j_gene: TRBJ1-1
v_gene: TRBV18
abundance: few
CDR3aa: CASSPRGNTEAFF
CDR3nt: TGTGCCAGCTCACCCCGGGGGAACACTGAAGCTTTCTTT

d_gene: .
j_gene: TRBJ2-3
v_gene: TRBV28
abundance: .
CDR3aa: CASAGRLQVTDTQYF
CDR3nt: TGTGCCAGTGCGGGGAGGTTGCAAGTCACAGATACGCAGTATTTT

d_gene: .
j_gene: TRBJ2-5
v_gene: TRBV6-2/TRBV6-3
abundance: .
CDR3aa: CASSLQETQYF
CDR3nt: TGTGCCAGCAGTTTACAAGAGACCCAGTACTTC

d_gene: .
j_gene: TRBJ1-3
v_gene: TRBV7-2
abundance: few
CDR3aa: CASSLQGLNTIYF
CDR3nt: TGTGCCAGCAGCTTACAGGGTTTGAACACCATATATTTT

d_gene: .
j_gene: TRBJ1-6
v_gene: TRBV4-2
abundance: .
CDR3aa: CASSQGTLNNSPLHF
CDR3nt: TGTGCCAGCAGCCAAGGGACATTGAATAATTCACCCCTCCACTTT

d_gene: .
j_gene: TRBJ1-2
v_gene: TRBV28
abundance: .
CDR3aa: CASSALRDIKSYYSGYTF
CDR3nt: TGTGCCAGCAGTGCCCTCCGGGACATAAAATCCTACTATAGTGGCTACACCTTC

d_gene: .
j_gene: TRBJ2-2
v_gene: TRBV11-1
abundance: .
CDR3aa: CASSLEGGDTGELFF
CDR3nt: TGTGCCAGCAGCTTAGAAGGCGGGGACACCGGGGAGCTGTTTTTT

d_gene: .
j_gene: TRBJ2-5
v_gene: TRBV4-1
abundance: few
CDR3aa: CASSQEPRWNQYF
CDR3nt: TGCGCCAGCAGCCAAGAACCCAGGTGGAACCAGTACTTC

d_gene: .
j_gene: TRBJ1-1
v_gene: TRBV25-1
abundance: .
CDR3aa: CASSEFGRGINTEAFF
CDR3nt: TGTGCCAGCAGTGAATTCGGCCGAGGAATAAACACTGAAGCTTTCTTT

d_gene: TRBD1
j_gene: TRBJ2-5
v_gene: TRBV10-3
abundance: .
CDR3aa: CAISPRTGGGETQYF
CDR3nt: TGTGCCATCAGTCCTAGGACAGGGGGTGGAGAGACCCAGTACTTC

d_gene: .
j_gene: TRBJ1-1
v_gene: TRBV27
abundance: .
CDR3aa: CASSSSRVSTEAFF
CDR3nt: TGTGCCAGCAGTTCCTCCAGGGTGTCCACTGAAGCTTTCTTT

d_gene: TRBD2
j_gene: TRBJ2-1
v_gene: TRBV5-4
abundance: .
CDR3aa: CASSSTSGSYNEQFF
CDR3nt: TGTGCCAGCAGCTCTACTAGCGGGAGCTACAATGAGCAGTTCTTC

d_gene: TRBD2
j_gene: TRBJ2-1
v_gene: TRBV29-1
abundance: .
CDR3aa: CSGETTSGSRTYNEQFF
CDR3nt: TGCAGCGGGGAGACGACTAGCGGGAGTAGGACCTACAATGAGCAGTTCTTC

d_gene: .
j_gene: TRBJ1-6
v_gene: TRBV7-9
abundance: .
CDR3aa: CASSLRGNSYNSPLHF
CDR3nt: TGTGCCAGCAGCTTAAGAGGGAACTCCTATAATTCACCCCTCCACTTT

d_gene: TRBD1
j_gene: TRBJ1-2
v_gene: TRBV28
abundance: few
CDR3aa: CASRTGVGYTF
CDR3nt: TGTGCCAGCCGGACAGGGGTCGGCTACACCTTC

d_gene: .
j_gene: TRBJ1-2
v_gene: TRBV7-9
abundance: .
CDR3aa: CASSPGDGGYTF
CDR3nt: TGTGCCAGCAGCCCAGGGGATGGTGGCTACACCTTC

d_gene: TRBD1
j_gene: TRBJ1-6
v_gene: TRBV19
abundance: few
CDR3aa: CATHRDRVSPLHF
CDR3nt: TGTGCCACTCACCGGGACAGGGTCTCACCCCTCCACTTT

d_gene: TRBD2
j_gene: TRBJ2-7
v_gene: TRBV20-1
abundance: few
CDR3aa: CSASIGLAGGRSSYEQYF
CDR3nt: TGCAGTGCCAGTATTGGACTAGCGGGAGGGAGGAGCTCCTACGAGCAGTACTTC

d_gene: TRBD1
j_gene: TRBJ2-1
v_gene: TRBV7-8
abundance: .
CDR3aa: CASSTDRGREQFF
CDR3nt: TGTGCCAGCAGCACCGACAGGGGAAGAGAGCAGTTCTTC

d_gene: .
j_gene: TRBJ2-2
v_gene: TRBV29-1
abundance: .
CDR3aa: CSVGQDHAGELFF
CDR3nt: TGCAGCGTTGGACAGGATCACGCCGGGGAGCTGTTTTTT

d_gene: .
j_gene: TRBJ1-6
v_gene: TRBV6-5
abundance: .
CDR3aa: CASSYSNPLNSPLHF
CDR3nt: TGTGCCAGCAGTTACTCGAATCCCCTAAATTCACCCCTCCACTTT

d_gene: .
j_gene: TRBJ1-1
v_gene: TRBV11-3
abundance: .
CDR3aa: CASGRARNTEAFF
CDR3nt: TGTGCCAGCGGCAGGGCCAGGAACACTGAAGCTTTCTTT